The clone carrying this TCR beta chain came up once. Produced via immunoSEQ multiplex PCR; TCRdb's table is partial and in-frame only. The sample lists just over 300,000 clones, 70% to 90% seen once, with around 4.6% in the top ten. Between the trimmed V and J ends, which lost 8 bases and 9 bases, there was a span of 17 bases. The CDR3 totals 14 residues. Germline CDR1 reads SNHLY; CDR2 reads FYNNEI. The data belong to a study of blood T cell repertoires in COVID-19. The V call is TRBV2, the J call TRBJ1-6, with D hard to call. Material: PBMCs or T cells enriched from blood (not recorded which). This TCR came from a man aged 25 to 40 who had recovered from COVID-19. The DNA for the CDR3 is TGTGCCAGCTTGGGCTTTACACCTCTTTCACCCCTCCACTTT. It codes for CASLGFTPLSPLHF.